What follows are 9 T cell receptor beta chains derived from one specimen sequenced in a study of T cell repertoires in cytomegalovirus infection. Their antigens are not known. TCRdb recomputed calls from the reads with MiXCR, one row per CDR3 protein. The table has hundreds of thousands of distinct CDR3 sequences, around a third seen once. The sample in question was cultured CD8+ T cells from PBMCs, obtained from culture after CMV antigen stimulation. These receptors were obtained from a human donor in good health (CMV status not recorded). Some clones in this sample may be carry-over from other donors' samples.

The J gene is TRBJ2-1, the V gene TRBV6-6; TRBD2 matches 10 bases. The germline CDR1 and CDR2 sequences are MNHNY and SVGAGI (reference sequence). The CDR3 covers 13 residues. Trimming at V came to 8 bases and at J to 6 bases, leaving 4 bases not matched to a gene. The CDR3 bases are TGTGCCAGCTGCAGCGGGGGGGCCAATGAGCAGTTCTTC. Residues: CASCSGGANEQFF.

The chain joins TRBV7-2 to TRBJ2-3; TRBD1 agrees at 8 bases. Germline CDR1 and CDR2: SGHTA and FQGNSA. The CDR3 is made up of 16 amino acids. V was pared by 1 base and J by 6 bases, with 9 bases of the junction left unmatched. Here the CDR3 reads CASSLVWGRGLDTQYF. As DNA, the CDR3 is TGTGCCAGCAGCTTAGTTTGGGGCAGGGGGCTGGATACGCAGTATTTT.

CDR3 residues: CASSQPTGQGITYEQYV. In nucleotides, the CDR3 is TGCGCCAGCAGTCAACCGACGGGACAGGGGATCACCTACGAGCAGTACGTC. The chain uses TRBV23-1 and TRBJ2-7; the match to TRBD1 covers 10 bases. TRBV23-1 is assigned to the ORF class and has an uncertain function. CDR3 size: 17 residues. The ends lost 2 bases at V and 2 bases at J; junction bases unmatched: 9.

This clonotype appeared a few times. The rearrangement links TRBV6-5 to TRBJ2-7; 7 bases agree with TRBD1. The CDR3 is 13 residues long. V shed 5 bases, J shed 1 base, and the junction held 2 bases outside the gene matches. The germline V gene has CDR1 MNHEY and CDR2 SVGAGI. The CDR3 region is CASSTGESYEQYV. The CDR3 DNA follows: TGTGCCAGCAGTACAGGGGAATCCTACGAGCAGTACGTC.

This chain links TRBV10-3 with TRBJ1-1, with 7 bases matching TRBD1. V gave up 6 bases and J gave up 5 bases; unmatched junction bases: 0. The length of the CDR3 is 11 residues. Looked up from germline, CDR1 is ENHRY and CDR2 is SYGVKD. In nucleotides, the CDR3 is TGTGCCATCAGACAGGGGACTGAAGCTTTCTTT. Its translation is CAIRQGTEAFF.

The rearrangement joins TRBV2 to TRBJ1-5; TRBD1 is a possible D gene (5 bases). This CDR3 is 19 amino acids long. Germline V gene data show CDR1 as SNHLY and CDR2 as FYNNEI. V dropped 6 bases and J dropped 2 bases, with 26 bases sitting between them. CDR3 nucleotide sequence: TGTGCCAGCAGCGATTGGGACTCAATCTACGGATCGGGCAATCAGCCCCAGCATTTT. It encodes CASSDWDSIYGSGNQPQHF.

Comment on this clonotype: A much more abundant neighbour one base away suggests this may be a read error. The DNA for the CDR3 is TGTGCCAGCAACTTAGAAGCCCCAGTTTTTTTCGTGAACACTGAAGCTTTCTTT. This translates into CASNLEAPVFFVNTEAFF. This chain connects TRBV7-2 to TRBJ1-1, with no clear D. This CDR3 spans 18 amino acids. Germline V gene data show CDR1 as SGHTA and CDR2 as FQGNSA.

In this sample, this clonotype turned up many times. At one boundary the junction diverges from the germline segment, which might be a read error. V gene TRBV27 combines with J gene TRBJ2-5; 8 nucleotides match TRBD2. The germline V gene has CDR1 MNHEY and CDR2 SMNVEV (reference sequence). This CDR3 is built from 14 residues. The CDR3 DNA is TGTGCCAGCAGCTTATCCAGCGGGGGAGAGACCCAGTACTTC. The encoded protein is CASSLSSGGETQYF.

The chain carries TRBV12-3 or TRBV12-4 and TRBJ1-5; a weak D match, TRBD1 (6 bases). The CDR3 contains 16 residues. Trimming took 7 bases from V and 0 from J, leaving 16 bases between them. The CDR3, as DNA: TGTGCCAGCAATCGGGGGGGCGCGGATAGCAATCAGCCCCAGCATTTT. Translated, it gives CASNRGGADSNQPQHF.